This passage covers 18 T cell receptor beta chains from one sample sequenced in a study of blood T cell repertoires in COVID-19 (dated by TCRdb to about 2020). Libraries came from the immunoSEQ multiplex PCR assay. TCRdb mirrors the immuneACCESS table, restricted to in-frame sequences. Some clones are absent from its copies; in checked studies, under half trace to an unresolved V gene, and the reason for the others is unknown. For this sample there are over 150,000 clones; about three quarters appear just once. Clones ranked in the top ten supply roughly 1.8% of the sample. The specimen sequenced was peripheral blood. The receptors come from an older man with acute or convalescent COVID-19.

This rearrangement joins TRBV5-6 to TRBJ2-7; 13 bases match TRBD2. With 4 bases clipped from V and 2 bases from J, the junction kept 3 bases outside the gene matches. The V gene's germline CDR1 is SGHDT and CDR2 YYEEEE. This CDR3 has 15 residues. The CDR3 DNA follows: TGTGCCAGCAGCAGACTAGCGGGGGGCACCTACGAGCAGTACTTC. This translates into CASSRLAGGTYEQYF.

The V gene is TRBV9, the J gene TRBJ2-3, with 9 bases fitting TRBD1. Per germline, CDR1 SGDLS and CDR2 YYNGEE. The J segment lost 4 bases and the V segment lost 2 bases, leaving 2 bases of the junction unmatched. The CDR3 is made up of 14 amino acids. The CDR3 protein is CASSVTGGPDTQYF. The CDR3, as DNA: TGTGCCAGCAGCGTGACAGGGGGACCAGATACGCAGTATTTT.

The V call is TRBV7-6, the J call TRBJ1-3; D call uncertain. The CDR3 totals 13 residues. V was shortened by 6 bases and J by 7 bases, with 13 bases between the two germline ends. Per the germline V gene, CDR1 is SGHVS and CDR2 is FNYEAQ. Here the CDR3 reads CASSSEGANTIYF. The DNA for the CDR3 is TGTGCCAGCAGTTCGGAGGGCGCGAACACCATATATTTT.

The rearrangement links TRBV19 to TRBJ1-1; TRBD1 agrees at 10 bases. Germline V gives CDR1 LNHDA, CDR2 SQIVND (reference sequence). With V trimmed by 6 bases and J by 6 bases, 4 bases remained unmatched. This CDR3 comprises 13 residues. The CDR3 nucleotides are TGTGCCAGTAGGGACAGGGGGAGGTCTGAAGCTTTCTTT. This encodes CASRDRGRSEAFF.

The V and J genes are TRBV5-1 and TRBJ1-6; 9 nucleotides agree with TRBD1. This CDR3 comprises 16 residues. From germline, CDR1 is SGHRS and CDR2 YFSETQ. Trimming removed 3 bases from V and 8 bases from J; junction bases left unmatched: 9. CDR3 residues: CASSSSGTGTDSPLHF. The CDR3 coding sequence is TGCGCCAGCAGCTCCTCCGGGACAGGGACCGATTCACCCCTCCACTTT.

This chain uses TRBV3-1 (or the pseudogene TRBV3-2) with TRBJ1-6, with D perhaps TRBD1 (6 bases). The CDR3 extends over 14 amino acids. Looked up from germline, CDR1 is LGHDT and CDR2 is YNNKEL (reference sequence). The V and J ends lost 3 bases and 7 bases respectively, with 10 bases between them. DNA for the CDR3: TGTGCCAGCAGCCAGGGACAAATCAATTCACCCCTCCACTTT. Its translation: CASSQGQINSPLHF.

In nucleotides, the CDR3 is TGTGCCAGCAGCTTGGAACTAGCCGCAGATACGCAGTATTTT. Translation: CASSLELAADTQYF. The rearrangement uses TRBV5-4 and TRBJ2-3; D is possibly TRBD2 (6 bases). The V gene's germline CDR1 is SGHNT and CDR2 YYREEE (reference sequence). The CDR3 is made up of 14 amino acids. V was cut by 0 bases and J by 4 bases, with 9 bases left in between.

The rearrangement links TRBV24-1 to TRBJ2-2; TRBD1 agrees at 11 bases. This CDR3 has 16 residues. The germline CDR1 and CDR2 sequences are KGHDR and SFDVKD. V lost 2 bases to trimming and J lost 5 bases; unmatched junction nucleotides: 3. CDR3 amino acids: CATSDSGTGGTGELFF. The CDR3 DNA reads TGTGCCACCAGTGATTCCGGGACAGGGGGTACCGGGGAGCTGTTTTTT.

V is TRBV30 and J is TRBJ1-3; D unresolved. Trimming stripped 1 base from V and 2 bases from J, with 9 bases between. The CDR3 length is 14 residues. CDR1 GTSNPN and CDR2 SVGIG come from the germline V gene (reference sequence). CDR3 sequence reads: CAWSDGWAGNTIYF. DNA of the CDR3: TGTGCCTGGAGTGACGGGTGGGCTGGAAACACCATATATTTT.

This sequence joins TRBV5-1 and TRBJ1-2; 12 nucleotides align to TRBD1. J lost 4 bases, V lost 4 bases, and 5 bases had no gene match. This CDR3 region has 15 residues. Germline CDR1 and CDR2: SGHRS and YFSETQ. CDR3: CASSRGQGAGYGYTF. Here the CDR3 DNA reads TGCGCCAGCAGCAGGGGACAGGGGGCCGGCTATGGCTACACCTTC.

This chain connects TRBV5-1 to TRBJ1-3; D gene ambiguous. The V gene lost 0 bases and the J gene lost 0 bases, with 7 bases spanning the gap. Germline CDR1 is SGHRS and CDR2 is YFSETQ. The length of the CDR3 is 15 residues. The DNA of the CDR3 is TGCGCCAGCAGCTTGGTACAGAACTCTGGAAACACCATATATTTT. This gives the protein CASSLVQNSGNTIYF.

This chain links TRBV11-2 with TRBJ1-2; tentative D call: TRBD1 (5 bases). The CDR3 totals 12 residues. Trimming took 0 bases from V and 14 from J, leaving 13 bases between them. Germline assignment: CDR1 SGHAT and CDR2 FQNNGV. CDR3 nucleotide sequence: TGTGCCAGCAGCTTAGATTCGCGGGGGAGTACCTTC. Encoded protein: CASSLDSRGSTF.

The chain employs TRBV21-1 and TRBJ2-7; TRBD1 was called by the table and not checked on the DNA. TRBV21-1 is given as a pseudogene. The CDR3 length is 14 residues. As DNA, the CDR3 is TGTGCCAGCAGCAAAAGTGCAGGGAACTACGAGCAGTACGTC. Translated, it gives CASSKSAGNYEQYV.

CDR3 DNA sequence: TGTGCCAGTAGTATGACAACGGGACTAGCGGGGGACGATGAGCAGTTCTTC. Its protein is CASSMTTGLAGDDEQFF. The chain has TRBV19 and TRBJ2-1, with 14 nucleotides matching TRBD2. Germline CDR1 LNHDA, CDR2 SQIVND (reference sequence). The V gene end was trimmed by 3 bases and the J gene end by 8 bases; junction bases not matched to a gene: 9. This CDR3 region has 17 residues.

J is TRBJ1-1 and V is TRBV7-9; D is perhaps TRBD1 (5 bases). V was pared by 1 base and J by 0 bases, with 9 bases between. The CDR3 totals 15 residues. Per the germline V gene, CDR1 is SEHNR and CDR2 is FQNEAQ (reference sequence). The CDR3 coding sequence is TGTGCCAGCAGCTTAGTAGCGGGACTGAACACTGAAGCTTTCTTT. This sequence encodes CASSLVAGLNTEAFF.

V usage is TRBV14 and J usage is TRBJ2-5; 9 nucleotides match TRBD1. Germline CDR1 reads SGHDN; CDR2 reads FVKESK. Losses at the gene ends were 1 base for V and 5 bases for J; bases not matched to a gene: 5. The CDR3 contains 15 residues. The CDR3 sequence: CASSQVTGGVETQYF. The CDR3 nucleotides are TGTGCCAGCAGCCAAGTCACAGGGGGCGTGGAGACCCAGTACTTC.

The gene calls are TRBV6-6 and TRBJ2-7; D is uncertain. This CDR3 spans 14 amino acids. Per germline, CDR1 MNHNY and CDR2 SVGAGI (reference sequence). Trimming shortened V by 2 bases and J by 3 bases, and 11 bases separated the two germline ends. Here the CDR3 DNA reads TGTGCCAGCAGTTACACGCGACAATACTACGAGCAGTACTTC. Residues: CASSYTRQYYEQYF.

This chain joins TRBV2 and TRBJ2-7, with D maybe TRBD1 (5 bases). Trimming took off 4 bases at V and 2 bases at J, with 9 bases between the two ends. CDR3 size: 13 residues. Germline CDR1 reads SNHLY; CDR2 reads FYNNEI. The DNA of the CDR3 is TGTGCCAGCAGTGGGACATATACCTACGAGCAGTACTTC. Translation: CASSGTYTYEQYF.